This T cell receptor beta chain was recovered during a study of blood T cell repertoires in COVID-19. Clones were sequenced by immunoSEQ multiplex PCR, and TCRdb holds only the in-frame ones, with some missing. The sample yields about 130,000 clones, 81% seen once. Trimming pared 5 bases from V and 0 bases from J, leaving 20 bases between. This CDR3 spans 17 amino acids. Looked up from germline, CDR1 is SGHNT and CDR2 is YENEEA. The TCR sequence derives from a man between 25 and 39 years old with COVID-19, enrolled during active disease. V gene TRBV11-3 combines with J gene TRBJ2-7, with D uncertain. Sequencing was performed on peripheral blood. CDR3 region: CASSPRLGTGSSYEQYF. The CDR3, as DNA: TGTGCCAGCAGCCCACGGTTGGGTACGGGTAGCTCCTACGAGCAGTACTTC.